Below are 15 T cell receptor beta chains sequenced from a single sample in a study of early T cells in non-severe SARS-CoV-2 infection. Each CDR3 protein is one row after TCRdb ran MiXCR on the 5' RACE reads. The sample records about 27,000 distinct CDR3 sequences, about 3% being singletons. Sequences were obtained from whole blood. The receptors originated from an adult who was a healthcare worker with PCR-confirmed SARS-CoV-2 infection or an uninfected control (not recorded which).

This clonotype was counted at least ten times. The rearrangement links TRBV5-1 to TRBJ1-5, with D uncertain. This CDR3 is built from 14 residues. Germline CDR1 is SGHRS and CDR2 is YFSETQ. The V end lost 0 bases, the J end lost 3 bases, and 7 bases lay between the germline ends. This chain's CDR3 is CASSLGQLNQPQHF. The CDR3 region has the DNA TGCGCCAGCAGCTTGGGTCAGCTCAATCAGCCCCAGCATTTT.

In its sample, this clonotype was seen a few times. This chain uses TRBV7-6 with TRBJ2-5; perhaps TRBD1 as D (6 bases). The CDR3 spans 15 residues. The V end lost 2 bases, the J end lost 2 bases, and 12 bases lay between the germline ends. CDR1 is SGHVS and CDR2 is FNYEAQ in the germline V gene. CDR3 DNA sequence: TGTGCCAGCAGCTTAATTGGCGGACAGCAAGAGACCCAGTACTTC. It is translated as CASSLIGGQQETQYF.

Worth noting for this clonotype: A clone one base away is much larger, so this may be a read error. The chain uses TRBV27 and TRBJ1-2, with 10 positions matching TRBD1. With 5 bases clipped from V and 5 bases from J, the junction kept 5 bases outside the gene matches. CDR1 is MNHEY and CDR2 is SMNVEV in the germline V gene (reference sequence). This CDR3 region has 14 residues. The CDR3 loop is CASSGQGGFYGYTF. For the CDR3, the DNA is TGTGCCAGCAGTGGACAGGGGGGTTTTTATGGCTACACCTTC.

In this sample, this clonotype turned up many times. The rearrangement links TRBV20-1 to TRBJ2-1, with D possibly being TRBD1 (5 bases). The CDR3 totals 14 residues. Germline V lookup: CDR1 DFQATT, CDR2 SNEGSKA (reference sequence). Trimming removed 5 bases from V and 6 bases from J, with 17 bases in between. CDR3 in DNA: TGCAGTGCTCCCCAAGACAGCACCGCCAATGAGCAGTTCTTC. As protein: CSAPQDSTANEQFF.

This clonotype has a count of ten or more. The V call is TRBV13, the J call TRBJ1-1, with 9 bases matching TRBD1. The CDR3 length is 15 residues. Germline values: CDR1 PRHDT, CDR2 FYEKMQ (reference sequence). After removal of 3 bases from V and 2 bases from J, the junction contained 4 bases not matched to a gene. The CDR3 DNA reads as TGTGCCAGCAGCTTCCCGGGACAGGGAAACACTGAAGCTTTCTTT. It translates to CASSFPGQGNTEAFF. The variable domain in full, completed from reference TRBV13 and TRBJ1-1, reads AAGVIQSPRHLIKEKRETATLKCYPIPRHDTVYWYQQGPGQDPQFLISFYEKMQSDKGSIPDRFSAQQFSDYHSELNMSSLELGDSALYFCASSFPGQGNTEAFFGQGTRLTVV.

This clonotype appeared many times. This sequence joins TRBV7-9 and TRBJ2-1, with 13 bases matching TRBD2. Trimming at V came to 4 bases and at J to 10 bases, leaving 10 bases not matched to a gene. The CDR3 sequence is 16 residues long. Germline assignment: CDR1 SEHNR and CDR2 FQNEAQ (reference sequence). The CDR3 region has the DNA TGTGCCAGCAGCTCGCCGGGACTAGCGGGGTCGGGGGAGCAGTTCTTC. This translates into CASSSPGLAGSGEQFF. The entire variable domain, with the rest obtained from reference TRBV7-9 and TRBJ2-1, is as follows: DTGVSQNPRHKITKRGQNVTFRCDPISEHNRLYWYRQTLGQGPEFLTYFQNEAQLEKSRLLSDRFSAERPKGSFSTLEIQRTEQGDSAMYLCASSSPGLAGSGEQFFGPGTRLTVL.

This clonotype has ten or more counts. This chain connects TRBV6-6 to TRBJ1-2; D gene ambiguous. The germline CDR1 and CDR2 sequences are MNHNY and SVGAGI (reference sequence). Trimming removed 10 bases at V and 4 bases at J, with 16 bases between. The CDR3 is 13 amino acids. The CDR3 coding sequence is TGTGCCACTAAATCTGGGCAGATCTATGGCTACACCTTC. It encodes CATKSGQIYGYTF.

This clonotype came up many times. J is TRBJ2-6 and V is TRBV12-3 or TRBV12-4; D perhaps matches TRBD1 (5 bases). The CDR3 runs 16 residues. V gave up 11 bases and J gave up 0 bases, with 17 bases separating them. The CDR3 sequence: CAVGQGVLSGANVLTF. The DNA for the CDR3 is TGTGCCGTGGGGCAGGGCGTACTCTCTGGGGCCAACGTCCTGACTTTC.

The gene calls are TRBV25-1 and TRBJ1-1; D might be TRBD1 (5 bases). In germline, CDR1 is MGHDK, CDR2 SYGVNS. The CDR3 is 14 residues long. The V end lost 4 bases, the J end lost 5 bases, and 14 bases lay between the germline ends. CDR3: CASSGPGRSTEAFF. Written as DNA, the CDR3 is TGTGCCAGCAGTGGTCCGGGGCGGTCGACTGAAGCTTTCTTT.

This clonotype was counted ten times or more. The chain combines TRBV6-6 with TRBJ1-2, with D hard to call. CDR3 size: 14 residues. Trimming left V 0 bases short and J 4 bases short, with 9 bases between. Germline CDR1 MNHNY, CDR2 SVGAGI (reference sequence). The CDR3 region is CASSYSRTSYGYTF. CDR3 bases: TGTGCCAGCAGTTACTCTCGGACGAGCTATGGCTACACCTTC.

Many counts were recorded for this clonotype. The chain has TRBV29-1 and TRBJ1-1, with D possibly matching TRBD1 (6 bases). CDR3 length equals 13 residues. Germline V gene sequence: CDR1 SQVTM, CDR2 ANQGSEA. Trimming took off 0 bases at V and 2 bases at J, with 7 bases between the two ends. CDR3 DNA sequence: TGCAGCGTTGAAGAAGGGGGTAACACTGAAGCTTTCTTT. Its translation: CSVEEGGNTEAFF.

This clonotype was observed at least ten times. The chain recombines TRBV12-2 with TRBJ2-2; TRBD2 is the table's D call, not checked against the DNA. TRBV12-2 is a pseudogene segment. There are 15 residues in the CDR3. The CDR3, as DNA: TGTGCAAGTCGCTTGGAAGGGCCGGGCACCGGGGAGCTGTTTTTT. Translating it yields CASRLEGPGTGELFF.

This clonotype is termed medium-sized. The chain has TRBV29-1 and TRBJ1-2; 8 bases map to TRBD1. CDR1 SQVTM and CDR2 ANQGSEA come from the germline V gene. This CDR3 spans 13 amino acids. After removal of 5 bases from V and 4 bases from J, the junction contained 6 bases not matched to a gene. The CDR3 loop reads CSVSGGVSYGYTF. Here the CDR3 DNA reads TGCAGCGTTTCAGGGGGCGTGAGCTATGGCTACACCTTC.

By sample share, this clonotype is medium-sized. This chain links TRBV30 with TRBJ1-2; D is possibly TRBD1 (6 bases). The CDR3 extends over 12 amino acids. Germline V gene lookup returns CDR1 GTSNPN and CDR2 SVGIG (reference sequence). Trimming left V 1 base short and J 5 bases short, with 8 bases between. CDR3 protein: CAWSAQGYGYTF. In DNA, the CDR3 is TGTGCCTGGAGTGCCCAGGGGTATGGCTACACCTTC. Together with reference TRBV30 and TRBJ1-2, the CDR3 gives the full variable domain: SQTIHQWPATLVQPVGSPLSLECTVEGTSNPNLYWYRQAAGRGLQLLFYSVGIGQISSEVPQNLSASRPQDRQFILSSKKLLLSDSGFYLCAWSAQGYGYTFGSGTRLTVV.

At least ten counts were recorded for this clonotype. V and J are TRBV20-1 and TRBJ1-2; D unclear. The CDR3 is 13 residues long. Trimming took off 5 bases at V and 2 bases at J, with 12 bases between the two ends. CDR1 is DFQATT, CDR2 SNEGSKA, per germline (reference sequence). The CDR3, as DNA: TGCAGTGCTTACCTGAACCTGAACTATGGCTACACCTTC. Amino acids: CSAYLNLNYGYTF.